The 10 T cell receptor beta chains below come from one sample, sequenced in a study of T-cell reconstitution after alpha-beta-depleted transplantation in children. This sample's TCRbeta library carried unique molecular identifier barcodes. TCRdb ran MiXCR on the PCR reads and lists one entry per CDR3 protein. This table has about 500,000 distinct CDR3 sequences, approximately 32% appearing once. This specimen consisted of PBMCs from the stem cell graft donor, obtained from the stem cell graft. The origin of the receptors is a human donor who donated a stem cell graft to a child with aplastic anemia.

This clonotype showed up many times. The genes are TRBV12-3 or TRBV12-4 and TRBJ1-1; D not resolved. The V gene lost 1 base and the J gene lost 4 bases, with 13 bases spanning the gap. The CDR3 has 15 amino acids. CDR3 nucleotides: TGTGCCAGCAGTTTAGATCGGCCCCGATCCACTGAAGCTTTCTTT. Translating it yields CASSLDRPRSTEAFF.

This clonotype occurred a few times. CDR3 coding DNA: TGTGCCAGCAGCCCCGACCTGAGCACAGATACGCAGTATTTT. Translation gives CASSPDLSTDTQYF. V is TRBV7-2 and J is TRBJ2-3, with D unresolved. Trimming removed 5 bases at V and 0 bases at J, with 9 bases between. Germline V lookup: CDR1 SGHTA, CDR2 FQGNSA. This CDR3 contains 14 residues.

This sequence joins TRBV11-2 and TRBJ2-7; 10 nucleotides align to TRBD1. Trimming cost V 4 bases and J 4 bases; bases outside gene matches: 7. The germline V gene has CDR1 SGHAT and CDR2 FQNNGV. This CDR3 is built from 15 residues. The CDR3 region has the DNA TGTGCCAGCAGCTCATCCCGGGACAGGGGTTACGAGCAGTACTTC. Residues: CASSSSRDRGYEQYF.

This chain uses TRBV9 with TRBJ2-3, with 7 bases fitting TRBD2. The CDR3 spans 15 residues. Trimming took 2 bases from V and 6 from J; bases not matched to a gene: 9. Per the germline V gene, CDR1 is SGDLS and CDR2 is YYNGEE. The CDR3 spells CASSVLSGNLDTQYF. In nucleotides, the CDR3 is TGTGCCAGCAGCGTGTTAAGCGGGAATCTTGATACGCAGTATTTT. Drawing the rest from reference TRBV9 and TRBJ2-3, the complete variable domain is DSGVTQTPKHLITATGQRVTLRCSPRSGDLSVYWYQQSLDQGLQFLIQYYNGEERAKGNILERFSAQQFPDLHSELNLSSLELGDSALYFCASSVLSGNLDTQYFGPGTRLTVL.

V gene TRBV7-8 combines with J gene TRBJ2-7; TRBD1 agrees at 7 bases. The CDR3 loop spans 16 amino acids. Germline CDR1 is SGHVS and CDR2 is FQNEAQ. V shed 3 bases and J 7 bases; nucleotides not matched to a gene: 15. In DNA, the CDR3 is TGTGCCAGCAGCTTCCCCGCAGACAGGGCCGTCGGGGAGCAGTACTTC. Encoded protein: CASSFPADRAVGEQYF.

This clonotype came up many times. This chain connects TRBV5-1 to TRBJ1-1, with D tentatively TRBD1 (6 bases). The CDR3 has 14 residues. V was trimmed by 0 bases and J by 2 bases, leaving 8 bases between them. The germline CDR1 and CDR2 sequences are SGHRS and YFSETQ. The CDR3 bases are TGCGCCAGCAGCTTGGAAGGGGGAAACACTGAAGCTTTCTTT. Translated, it gives CASSLEGGNTEAFF.

This clonotype occurred once. Sequence at one end of the junction differs from germline and may be a read error. The chain combines TRBV29-1 with TRBJ2-3; 9 nucleotides line up with TRBD2. This CDR3 spans 16 amino acids. Germline lookup yields CDR1 SQVTM and CDR2 ANQGSEA. CDR3: CSVPHIAGASTDTQYF. The CDR3 DNA reads as TGCAGCGTGCCCCATATAGCGGGAGCTAGCACTGATACGCAGTATTTT.

The chain has TRBV24-1 and TRBJ2-3; D gene unclear. In germline, CDR1 is KGHDR, CDR2 SFDVKD. The ends were cut back, 2 bases at V and 4 bases at J, with 12 bases in the middle. CDR3 size: 15 residues. DNA of the CDR3: TGTGCCACCAGTGATTCTAGGATCATGGCAGATACGCAGTATTTT. The encoded protein is CATSDSRIMADTQYF.

V usage is TRBV7-1 and J usage is TRBJ2-2; D may be TRBD1 (6 bases). TRBV7-1 is classed as an ORF, of uncertain function. The ends were cut back, 5 bases at V and 3 bases at J, with 16 bases in the middle. The CDR3 extends over 16 amino acids. The DNA of the CDR3 is TGTGCCAGCAGCCCCGCTGGGGGCCAGGACACCGGGGAGCTGTTTTTT. Translated: CASSPAGGQDTGELFF.

This clonotype was counted only a few times. This chain uses TRBV10-3 with TRBJ2-3; tentatively, D is TRBD2 (6 bases). Germline V gene sequence: CDR1 ENHRY, CDR2 SYGVKD. This CDR3 contains 14 residues. V shed 4 bases and J shed 2 bases, with 10 bases lying between them. The CDR3 bases are TGTGCCATCAGTGTCGCTAGCGACACAGATACGCAGTATTTT. This codes for CAISVASDTDTQYF.